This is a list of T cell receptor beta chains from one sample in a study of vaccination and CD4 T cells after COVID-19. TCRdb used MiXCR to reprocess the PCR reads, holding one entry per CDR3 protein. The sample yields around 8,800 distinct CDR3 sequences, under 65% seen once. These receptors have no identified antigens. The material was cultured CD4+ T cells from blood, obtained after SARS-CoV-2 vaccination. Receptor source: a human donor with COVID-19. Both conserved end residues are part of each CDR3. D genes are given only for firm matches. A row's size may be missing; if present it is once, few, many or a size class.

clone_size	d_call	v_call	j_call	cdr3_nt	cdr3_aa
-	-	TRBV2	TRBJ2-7	TGTGCCAGCAGTGTCCAGGGAATTTCCTCCTACGAGCAGTACTTC	CASSVQGISSYEQYF
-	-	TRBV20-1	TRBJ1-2	TGCAGTGCCGACCACTACACCTTC	CSADHYTF
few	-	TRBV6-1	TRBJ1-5	TGTGCCAGCAGGTCCTCAGGGTATAGCAATCAGCCCCAGCATTTT	CASRSSGYSNQPQHF
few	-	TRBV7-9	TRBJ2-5	TGTGCCAGCAGCTTAGTCGGAGTAGAGACCCAGTACTTC	CASSLVGVETQYF
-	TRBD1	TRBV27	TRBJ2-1	TGTGCCAGCAGTTGGGGACAGGGGGTATACAATGAGCAGTTCTTC	CASSWGQGVYNEQFF
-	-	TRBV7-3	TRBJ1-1	TGTGCCAGCAGCCGTGACAGAAACACTGAAGCTTTCTTT	CASSRDRNTEAFF
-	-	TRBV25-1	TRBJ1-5	TGTGCCAGCAGTGAATTTGGGGGTCAGCCCCAGCATTTT	CASSEFGGQPQHF
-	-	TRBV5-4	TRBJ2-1	TGTGCCAGCAGCTCCGTCCAGGCGGAGGGTGAGCAGTTCTTC	CASSSVQAEGEQFF
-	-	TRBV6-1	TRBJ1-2	TGTGCCAGCAGCGACAGGATTAACTATGGCTACACCTTC	CASSDRINYGYTF
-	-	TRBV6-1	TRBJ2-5	TGTGCCAGCAGTCACCTCCTGGGGAGGGAGACCCAGTACTTC	CASSHLLGRETQYF
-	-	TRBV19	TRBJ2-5	TGTGCCAGTAGTATAGCAGGGGAGACCCAGTACTTC	CASSIAGETQYF
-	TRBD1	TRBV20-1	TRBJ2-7	TGCAGTGCTAGTTTGGCAGGGGGCATCTACGAGCAGTACTTC	CSASLAGGIYEQYF
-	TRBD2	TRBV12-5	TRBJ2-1	TGTGCTAGTGGGGCTGGACTAGCGGGGGACCTGAACAATGAGCAGTTCTTC	CASGAGLAGDLNNEQFF
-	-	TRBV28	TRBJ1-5	TGTGCCAGCAGTACATACCGGGGCCCGGAATCGCCCCAGCATTTT	CASSTYRGPESPQHF
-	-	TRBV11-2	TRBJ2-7	TGTGCCAGCGGGGTCTCCTACGAGCAGTACTTC	CASGVSYEQYF
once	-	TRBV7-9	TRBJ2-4	TGTGCCAGCAGCTTAGATCTTTCCTGGCGGGGCGTAGCCAAAAACATTCAGTACTTC	CASSLDLSWRGVAKNIQYF
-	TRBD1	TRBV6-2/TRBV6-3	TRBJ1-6	TGTGCCAGCAGTTACGCCGAGGGGGCATCCTATAATTCACCCCTCCACTTT	CASSYAEGASYNSPLHF
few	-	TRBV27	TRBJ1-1	TGTGCCAGCAGTTTATCGGGGACGGATAACACTGAAGCTTTCTTT	CASSLSGTDNTEAFF
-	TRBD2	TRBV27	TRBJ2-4	TGTGCCAGCAGCCCTCGGGGGGGCGTAGCCAAAAACATTCAGTACTTC	CASSPRGGVAKNIQYF
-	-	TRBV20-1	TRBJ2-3	TGCAGTGCTAGCCCAGGGGACCTCACAGATACGCAGTATTTT	CSASPGDLTDTQYF
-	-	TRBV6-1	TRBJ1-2	TGTGCCAGCTGGGGGTTCGGGTTGGCTAACTATGGCTACACCTTC	CASWGFGLANYGYTF
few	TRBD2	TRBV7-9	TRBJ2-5	TGTGCCAGCAGCTTCCTAGCGGGGGCAGAGACCCAGTACTTC	CASSFLAGAETQYF
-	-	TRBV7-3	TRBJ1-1	TGTGCCAGCAGCTTAGGGGTACGGGGGCAGGGAACGAGGGGTATGAACACTGAAGCTTTCTTT	CASSLGVRGQGTRGMNTEAFF
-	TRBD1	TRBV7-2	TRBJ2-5	TGTGCCAGCAGCTTCGGGACAGGGGTCGGAAAAGAGACCCAGTACTTC	CASSFGTGVGKETQYF